The rows below give T cell receptor beta chains drawn from one sample of a study of T cell responses to AZD1222 COVID-19 vaccine. Profiling relied on immunoSEQ multiplex PCR, and the TCRdb table lists in-frame clones only, not all of them. In the table there are over 120,000 clones, 70% to 90% of which are singletons. This material consisted of peripheral blood, taken on day 0 of AZD1222 vaccination. Receptor source: an adult in good health. Each CDR3 is given with its conserved first and last residue. A D gene is named only where the DNA matches it firmly. Some rows mark clone size as missing; the rest say once, few, many or name a class of expanded clone.

>NA|NA|TRBV9|TRBJ1-6
CASSVEAPRDNSPLHF
TGTGCCAGCAGCGTAGAGGCTCCTCGGGATAATTCACCCCTCCACTTT
>NA|NA|TRBV6-5|TRBJ1-4
CASTLQDVVEKLFF
TGTGCCAGCACCCTACAGGACGTAGTGGAAAAACTGTTTTTT
>TRBD2|NA|TRBV30|TRBJ2-1
CAWTIPGGYNEQFF
TGTGCCTGGACGATCCCGGGAGGGTACAATGAGCAGTTCTTC
>NA|NA|TRBV7-6|TRBJ2-5
CASSLGLGAGETQYF
TGTGCCAGCAGCTTAGGTCTGGGGGCTGGAGAGACCCAGTACTTC
>NA|NA|TRBV6-6|TRBJ1-1
CASSYRFLEAFF
TGTGCCAGCAGTTACAGGTTCCTTGAAGCTTTCTTT
>NA|NA|TRBV15|TRBJ2-5
CATSRGGETQYF
TGTGCCACCAGCAGAGGGGGGGAAACCCAGTACTTC
>TRBD2|NA|TRBV14|TRBJ2-5
CARSQPRGGGYQETQYF
TGTGCCCGCAGCCAACCCCGGGGGGGCGGGTACCAAGAGACCCAGTACTTC
>NA|NA|TRBV7-8|TRBJ2-7
CASSLGNSYEQYF
TGTGCCAGCAGCCTCGGGAACTCCTACGAGCAGTACTTC
>NA|NA|TRBV13|TRBJ2-7
CASSRQVSYEQYF
TGTGCCAGCAGCCGACAGGTTTCCTACGAGCAGTACTTC
>NA|NA|TRBV7-9|TRBJ1-6
CASSLAGSHNSPLHF
TGTGCCAGCAGCTTAGCGGGCAGCCATAATTCACCCCTCCACTTT
>NA|NA|TRBV3-1/TRBV3-2|TRBJ1-4
CASSLSEEKLFF
TGTGCCAGCAGCTTAAGTGAAGAAAAACTGTTTTTT
>TRBD1|NA|TRBV2|TRBJ1-5
CASSNTGGADGQPQHF
TGTGCCAGCAGTAATACAGGGGGCGCGGATGGTCAGCCCCAGCATTTT
>NA|NA|TRBV19|TRBJ1-1
CASSPTANTEAFF
TGTGCCAGTAGTCCGACAGCGAACACTGAAGCTTTCTTT
>TRBD2|NA|TRBV2|TRBJ2-5
CASSPGISGGYQETQYF
TGTGCCAGCAGTCCCGGTATATCGGGAGGCTACCAAGAGACCCAGTACTTC
>TRBD1|NA|TRBV27|TRBJ1-6
CASSPQGEAYNSPLHF
TGTGCCAGCAGTCCCCAGGGGGAGGCCTATAATTCACCCCTCCACTTT
>TRBD2|NA|TRBV7-8|TRBJ2-7
CASSLMAGGSSYEQYF
TGTGCCAGCTCCTTAATGGCGGGGGGGAGCTCCTACGAGCAGTACTTC
>NA|NA|TRBV15|TRBJ2-7
CATSGGTQGYEQYF
TGTGCCACCAGCGGCGGGACGCAGGGCTACGAGCAGTACTTC
>TRBD1|few|TRBV19|TRBJ1-2
CASMSGDRVVGYTF
TGTGCCAGTATGTCGGGGGACAGGGTAGTCGGCTACACCTTC
>NA|NA|TRBV7-9|TRBJ1-1
CASSLGGAIGTTEAFF
TGTGCCAGCAGCTTGGGGGGCGCGATTGGAACGACTGAAGCTTTCTTT
>NA|once|TRBV12-5|TRBJ1-4
CASGLGTDNEKLFF
TGTGCTAGTGGTTTGGGGACGGATAATGAAAAACTGTTTTTT
>NA|NA|TRBV20-1|TRBJ2-3
CSARDDTQYF
TGCAGTGCTAGGGACGATACGCAGTATTTT